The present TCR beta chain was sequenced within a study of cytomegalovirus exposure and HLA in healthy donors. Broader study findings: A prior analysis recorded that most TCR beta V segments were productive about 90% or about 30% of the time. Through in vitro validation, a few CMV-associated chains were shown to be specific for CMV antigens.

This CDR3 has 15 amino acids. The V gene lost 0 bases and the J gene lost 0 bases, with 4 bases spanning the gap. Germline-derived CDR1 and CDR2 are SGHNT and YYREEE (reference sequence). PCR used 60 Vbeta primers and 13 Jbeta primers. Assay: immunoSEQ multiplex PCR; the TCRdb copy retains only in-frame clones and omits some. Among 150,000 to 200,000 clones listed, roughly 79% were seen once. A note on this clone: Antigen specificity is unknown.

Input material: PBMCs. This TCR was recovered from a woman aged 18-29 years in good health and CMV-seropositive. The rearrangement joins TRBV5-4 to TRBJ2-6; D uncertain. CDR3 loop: CASSLAGSGANVLTF. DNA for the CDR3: TGTGCCAGCAGCTTGGCGGGCTCTGGGGCCAACGTCCTGACTTTC.